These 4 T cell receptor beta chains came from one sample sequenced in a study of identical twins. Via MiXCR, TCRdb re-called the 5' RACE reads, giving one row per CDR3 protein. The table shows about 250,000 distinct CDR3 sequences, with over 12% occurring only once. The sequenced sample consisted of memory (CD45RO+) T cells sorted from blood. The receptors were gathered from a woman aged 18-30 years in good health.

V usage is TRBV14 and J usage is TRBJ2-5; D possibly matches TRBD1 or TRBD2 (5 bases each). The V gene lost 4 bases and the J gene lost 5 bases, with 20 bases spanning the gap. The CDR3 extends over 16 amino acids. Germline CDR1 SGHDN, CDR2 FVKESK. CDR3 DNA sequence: TGTGCCAGCAGCCCGCCCGGGGCCACCACCTGGGAGACCCAGTACTTC. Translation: CASSPPGATTWETQYF.

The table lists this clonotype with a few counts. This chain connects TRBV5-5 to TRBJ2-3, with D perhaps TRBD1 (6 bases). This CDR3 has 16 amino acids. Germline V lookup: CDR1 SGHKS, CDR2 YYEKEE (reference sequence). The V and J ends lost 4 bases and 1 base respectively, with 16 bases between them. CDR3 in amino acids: CASSEGVGTGTDTQYF. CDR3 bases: TGTGCCAGCAGCGAGGGGGTGGGCACGGGCACAGATACGCAGTATTTT.

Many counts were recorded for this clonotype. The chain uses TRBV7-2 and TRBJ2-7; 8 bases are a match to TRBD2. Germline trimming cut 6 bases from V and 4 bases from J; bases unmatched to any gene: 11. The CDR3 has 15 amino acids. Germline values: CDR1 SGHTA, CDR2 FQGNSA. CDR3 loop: CASSPASGRFYEQYF. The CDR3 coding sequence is TGTGCCAGCAGTCCCGCCAGCGGGAGATTTTACGAGCAGTACTTC.

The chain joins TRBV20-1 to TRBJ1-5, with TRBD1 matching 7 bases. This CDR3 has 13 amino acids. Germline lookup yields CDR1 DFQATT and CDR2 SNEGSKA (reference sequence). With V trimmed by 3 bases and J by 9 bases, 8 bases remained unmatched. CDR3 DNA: TGCAGTGCTAGTCAACAGGGGACGGGGCCCCAGCATTTT. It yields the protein CSASQQGTGPQHF.